What follows are 18 T cell receptor beta chains derived from one specimen sequenced in a study of neoadjuvant nivolumab and ipilimumab in lung cancer. Sequenced by immunoSEQ multiplex PCR; TCRdb stores in-frame clones only, minus some. This table has about 13,000 clones, 90% to 97% appearing once. Sequences were derived from peripheral blood, sampled after neoadjuvant nivolumab, alone or with ipilimumab, at or shortly before surgery. The origin of the receptors is an adult with non-small cell lung cancer.

The genes are TRBV11-3 and TRBJ2-1; D tentatively reads TRBD1 or TRBD2 (5 bases each). This CDR3 has 16 residues. From germline, CDR1 is SGHNT and CDR2 YENEEA. V was trimmed by 1 base and J by 3 bases, leaving 13 bases between them. This chain's CDR3 is CASSLGESGSYNEQFF. The CDR3 DNA reads as TGTGCCAGCAGCTTAGGTGAGTCAGGGAGCTACAATGAGCAGTTCTTC.

The rearrangement uses TRBV25-1 and TRBJ2-1; 13 bases map to TRBD2. V dropped 0 bases and J dropped 6; count of bases not matched to a gene: 5. The CDR3 extends over 17 amino acids. Germline V gene lookup returns CDR1 MGHDK and CDR2 SYGVNS. The CDR3: CASSEYGTSGVSNEQFF. In DNA form, the CDR3 reads TGTGCCAGCAGTGAATATGGGACTAGCGGGGTATCCAATGAGCAGTTCTTC.

The J gene is TRBJ2-3, the V gene TRBV19, with 10 positions matching TRBD2. CDR1 and CDR2 (germline): LNHDA, SQIVND (reference sequence). This CDR3 contains 13 residues. V was pared by 4 bases and J by 5 bases, with 0 bases of the junction left unmatched. The CDR3 sequence: CASSTSGRDTQYF. DNA for the CDR3: TGTGCCAGTAGTACTAGCGGGAGAGATACGCAGTATTTT.

This chain links TRBV5-4 with TRBJ2-5; 7 bases match TRBD1. The CDR3 runs to 14 residues. V shed 2 bases, J shed 4 bases, and the junction held 5 bases outside the gene matches. Germline CDR1 reads SGHNT; CDR2 reads YYREEE (reference sequence). CDR3 protein: CASSLQGSRETQYF. Here the CDR3 DNA reads TGTGCCAGCAGCTTACAGGGGTCCCGAGAGACCCAGTACTTC.

This chain connects TRBV5-6 to TRBJ2-7, with 9 bases aligning to TRBD1. Trimming at V came to 6 bases and at J to 6 bases, leaving 7 bases not matched to a gene. This CDR3 has 13 residues. From germline, CDR1 is SGHDT and CDR2 YYEEEE. The CDR3 sequence: CASTTGQGSEQYF. CDR3 DNA: TGTGCCAGCACTACGGGACAGGGTTCCGAGCAGTACTTC.

This chain uses TRBV9 with TRBJ2-3; D remains unclear. The V end lost 0 bases, the J end lost 1 base, and 12 bases lay between the germline ends. The germline V gene encodes CDR1 SGDLS and CDR2 YYNGEE. The CDR3 is made up of 16 amino acids. CDR3 sequence: CASSVATAWGTDTQYF. The DNA of the CDR3 is TGTGCCAGCAGCGTAGCGACCGCGTGGGGCACAGATACGCAGTATTTT. Together with reference TRBV9 and TRBJ2-3, the CDR3 gives the full variable domain: DSGVTQTPKHLITATGQRVTLRCSPRSGDLSVYWYQQSLDQGLQFLIQYYNGEERAKGNILERFSAQQFPDLHSELNLSSLELGDSALYFCASSVATAWGTDTQYFGPGTRLTVL.

The chain employs TRBV19 and TRBJ2-7; the D gene is possibly TRBD2 (6 bases). The germline V and J ends were trimmed by 0 bases and 3 bases, with 15 bases remaining between them. This CDR3 is built from 16 residues. Germline CDR1 and CDR2: LNHDA and SQIVND (reference sequence). The CDR3 spells CASSIDHRGTYYEQYF. The CDR3 DNA reads TGTGCCAGTAGTATAGATCACCGCGGGACCTACTACGAGCAGTACTTC.

This chain uses TRBV5-1 with TRBJ2-3, with 11 nucleotides matching TRBD2. V was pared by 4 bases and J by 0 bases, with 7 bases of the junction left unmatched. Per germline, CDR1 SGHRS and CDR2 YFSETQ. The CDR3 runs to 17 residues. DNA of the CDR3: TGCGCCAGCAGCCGAAAAACTAGCGGGGGTAGCACAGATACGCAGTATTTT. Translation: CASSRKTSGGSTDTQYF.

This chain uses TRBV4-2 with TRBJ2-3; 8 bases align to TRBD2. The length of the CDR3 is 18 residues. Trimming at V came to 0 bases and at J to 7 bases, leaving 15 bases not matched to a gene. Germline CDR1 LGHNA, CDR2 YNFKEQ. The CDR3 sequence: CASSQDTVGGGKRNTQYF. Written as DNA, the CDR3 is TGTGCCAGCAGCCAAGATACCGTCGGGGGGGGGAAGCGAAATACGCAGTATTTT.

The chain joins TRBV5-4 to TRBJ2-7; 8 positions match TRBD2. Trimming cost V 4 bases and J 1 base; bases outside gene matches: 7. The germline gives CDR1 SGHNT, CDR2 YYREEE (reference sequence). This CDR3 is built from 15 residues. The chain's CDR3 is CASSRGLASSYEQYF. Written as DNA, the CDR3 is TGTGCCAGCAGCCGAGGACTAGCCTCTTCCTACGAGCAGTACTTC. Supplemented by reference TRBV5-4 and TRBJ2-7, the full variable domain reads ETGVTQSPTHLIKTRGQQVTLRCSSQSGHNTVSWYQQALGQGPQFIFQYYREEENGRGNFPPRFSGLQFPNYSSELNVNALELDDSALYLCASSRGLASSYEQYFGPGTRLTVT.

The rearrangement joins TRBV10-2 to TRBJ2-7, with 7 nucleotides matching TRBD1. The V gene's germline CDR1 is WSHSY and CDR2 SAAADI. V was pared by 7 bases and J by 3 bases, with 6 bases of the junction left unmatched. The CDR3 consists of 13 residues. This chain's CDR3 is CASTSGQVYEQYF. CDR3 DNA: TGCGCCAGCACGTCCGGACAGGTCTACGAGCAGTACTTC.

The chain employs TRBV6-4 and TRBJ2-1, with D maybe TRBD1 (6 bases). CDR1 and CDR2 from the germline V gene are MRHNA and SNTAGT. The CDR3 runs 13 residues. Between the trimmed V and J ends, which lost 4 bases and 9 bases, there was a span of 13 bases. In DNA form, the CDR3 reads TGTGCCAGCAGTGCGGGACAAGGGAGTGAGCAGTTCTTC. Translating it yields CASSAGQGSEQFF.

The CDR3 bases are TGTGCCAGCAGCTCCACTACGGGGCTTAATGAGCAGTTCTTC. It codes for CASSSTTGLNEQFF. The rearrangement links TRBV11-2 to TRBJ2-1, with D possibly called TRBD1 or TRBD2 (5 bases each). The V end lost 4 bases, the J end lost 7 bases, and 14 bases lay between the germline ends. Germline V gives CDR1 SGHAT, CDR2 FQNNGV. The CDR3 contains 14 residues.

This rearrangement joins TRBV5-1 to TRBJ2-7, with D tentatively TRBD1 (5 bases). The CDR3 covers 15 residues. Germline V lookup: CDR1 SGHRS, CDR2 YFSETQ. V lost 0 bases to trimming and J lost 2 bases, with 12 bases between them. The CDR3 bases are TGCGCCAGCAGCTTGGACAGGAACTCCCCCTACGAGCAGTACTTC. Translation: CASSLDRNSPYEQYF. Full variable domain (remainder filled in from reference TRBV5-1 and TRBJ2-7): KAGVTQTPRYLIKTRGQQVTLSCSPISGHRSVSWYQQTPGQGLQFLFEYFSETQRNKGNFPGRFSGRQFSNSRSEMNVSTLELGDSALYLCASSLDRNSPYEQYFGPGTRLTVT.

The chain links TRBV4-2 to TRBJ2-1; tentatively, D is TRBD1 or TRBD2 (6 bases each). Germline values: CDR1 LGHNA, CDR2 YNFKEQ. The CDR3 covers 17 residues. Trimming cost V 1 base and J 2 bases, with 15 bases left between them. The CDR3 coding sequence is TGTGCCAGCAGCCAAGGGGGGGCACGCCTCCCCTACAATGAGCAGTTCTTC. Translation: CASSQGGARLPYNEQFF.

The chain recombines TRBV9 with TRBJ2-5; D possibly corresponds to TRBD1 (5 bases). Trimming shortened V by 3 bases and J by 1 base, and 16 bases separated the two germline ends. Germline assignment: CDR1 SGDLS and CDR2 YYNGEE. The CDR3 sequence is 16 residues long. The chain's CDR3 is CASSGGSPGFQETQYF. The DNA of the CDR3 is TGTGCCAGCAGCGGCGGCAGCCCAGGGTTCCAAGAGACCCAGTACTTC.

This chain links TRBV5-1 with TRBJ2-5; D is possibly TRBD1 (6 bases). Germline V CDR1 and CDR2: SGHRS, YFSETQ. This CDR3 has 15 amino acids. V lost 0 bases and J 4 bases, leaving 13 bases between the germline ends. For the CDR3, the DNA is TGCGCCAGCAGCTTGGCCAGGGGTCGAGGAGAGACCCAGTACTTC. Residues: CASSLARGRGETQYF.

The chain has TRBV10-3 and TRBJ2-1; TRBD2 agrees at 11 bases. The CDR3 totals 23 residues. CDR1 is ENHRY, CDR2 SYGVKD, per germline. V lost 7 bases, J lost 0 bases, and 26 bases stayed unmatched. Here the CDR3 reads CAINGNDNTRLAGGESSYNEQFF. The DNA for the CDR3 is TGTGCCATCAATGGTAATGATAACACCCGATTAGCGGGAGGGGAGAGCTCCTACAATGAGCAGTTCTTC.